This is a list of T cell receptor beta chains from one sample in a study of T cell repertoires in cytomegalovirus infection. Antigens for these TCRs are unknown. Each CDR3 protein is one row after TCRdb ran MiXCR on the reads. The sample gives some 900,000 distinct CDR3 sequences, less than 35% of which show up once; 12% is in the top ten. This material consisted of cultured CD8+ T cells from PBMCs, taken from culture after CMV antigen stimulation. These receptors were taken from a human donor in good health (CMV status not recorded). Some clones in this sample may be carry-over from other donors' samples. The CDR3 runs from the conserved cysteine through the conserved F or W. A D gene is named only where the DNA matches it firmly. Not all rows give a size; the values are once, few, many and, for expanded clones, a class.

J gene,V gene,D gene,clone size,CDR3 protein,CDR3 DNA
TRBJ2-1,TRBV6-2/TRBV6-3,TRBD2,NA,CASSYASGGDSSYNEQFF,TGTGCCAGCAGTTACGCTAGCGGGGGGGATAGCTCCTACAATGAGCAGTTCTTC
TRBJ2-1,TRBV7-6,TRBD2,NA,CASSLGTSFNNEQFF,TGTGCCAGCAGCTTAGGGACTAGCTTTAACAATGAGCAGTTCTTC
TRBJ2-1,TRBV7-6,TRBD1,few,CASSLEGQEGEQFF,TGTGCCAGCAGCTTAGAGGGACAGGAGGGTGAGCAGTTCTTC
TRBJ2-2,TRBV11-3,NA,NA,CASSSERDRNTGELFF,TGTGCCAGCAGTTCCGAACGGGACCGAAACACCGGGGAGCTGTTTTTT
TRBJ2-1,TRBV6-2/TRBV6-3,TRBD1,few,CASSNPDRAIYLSSYNEQFF,TGTGCCAGCAGTAACCCGGACAGGGCAATCTACCTCAGCTCCTACAATGAGCAGTTCTTC
TRBJ2-3,TRBV20-1,TRBD2,few,CSARRWLAGSTDTQYF,TGCAGTGCCCGGAGGTGGCTAGCGGGTAGCACAGATACGCAGTATTTT
TRBJ2-5,TRBV20-1,NA,NA,CSARDLGGQETQYF,TGCAGTGCTAGAGATTTGGGGGGCCAAGAGACCCAGTACTTC
TRBJ1-2,TRBV6-5,TRBD1,few,CASSFLTGDQDYGYTF,TGTGCCAGCTCATTTCTCACAGGGGACCAGGACTATGGCTACACCTTC
TRBJ2-1,TRBV7-6,TRBD2,many,CASSSSGVRDEQFF,TGTGCCAGCAGCTCTAGCGGGGTCCGGGATGAGCAGTTCTTC
TRBJ2-3,TRBV7-6,TRBD2,few,CASSLAGAGGFTDTQYF,TGTGCCAGCAGCTTGGCTGGGGCCGGGGGGTTCACAGATACGCAGTATTTT
TRBJ1-1,TRBV7-2,NA,NA,CASSPDLMNTEAFF,TGTGCCAGCAGCCCCGACCTTATGAACACTGAAGCTTTCTTT
TRBJ1-5,TRBV6-1,TRBD1,NA,CASCSETGGIQPQHF,TGTGCCAGCTGCTCGGAGACAGGGGGTATTCAGCCCCAGCATTTT
TRBJ1-1,TRBV7-9,TRBD1,few,CASSLKDREDTEAFF,TGTGCCAGCAGCTTAAAGGACAGGGAGGACACTGAAGCTTTCTTT
TRBJ1-1,TRBV7-6,TRBD1,NA,CASSPGTVTEAFF,TGTGCCAGCAGCCCAGGGACAGTCACTGAAGCTTTCTTT
TRBJ2-5,TRBV28,TRBD1,few,CASSDRAGETQYF,TGTGCCAGCAGCGACAGGGCTGGGGAGACCCAGTACTTC
TRBJ2-7,TRBV25-1,TRBD2,NA,CASSGGAGGSYEQYF,TGTGCCAGCAGTGGCGGGGCGGGGGGAAGCTACGAGCAGTACTTC
TRBJ1-5,TRBV7-2,NA,many,CASSQPQGHQPQHF,TGTGCCAGCAGCCAACCTCAGGGTCATCAGCCCCAGCATTTT
TRBJ1-1,TRBV6-6,NA,NA,CASSYPGGFPLNTEAFF,TGTGCCAGCAGTTACCCCGGGGGATTCCCCTTGAACACTGAAGCTTTCTTT
TRBJ2-2,TRBV7-7,TRBD1,NA,CASSLVVATGESGELFF,TGTGCTAGCAGCTTAGTAGTAGCAACAGGGGAGAGCGGGGAGCTGTTTTTT
TRBJ2-1,TRBV19,NA,few,CASNGGLSYNEQFF,TGTGCCAGTAACGGCGGCCTCTCCTACAATGAGCAGTTCTTC
TRBJ2-7,TRBV7-9,NA,many,CASSETRGLSSYEQYF,TGTGCCAGCAGCGAAACCCGCGGCTTGAGCTCCTACGAGCAGTACTTC
TRBJ1-2,TRBV27,NA,few,CASSHFPFDGDNYGYTF,TGTGCCAGCAGTCACTTCCCCTTCGACGGAGATAACTATGGCTACACCTTC
TRBJ2-7,TRBV27,NA,few,CASRRGANYEQYF,TGTGCCAGCAGGAGGGGGGCCAACTACGAGCAGTACTTC
TRBJ1-4,TRBV28,NA,NA,CASQTDLYNTVRRNEKLFF,TGTGCCAGCCAGACCGATCTCTACAACACGGTTCGCCGTAATGAAAAACTGTTTTTT
TRBJ2-7,TRBV7-9,NA,NA,CASSPNSRPPVEQYF,TGTGCCAGCAGCCCCAACTCGCGTCCTCCAGTGGAGCAGTACTTC
TRBJ2-1,TRBV4-3,NA,few,CASSQVTTYNEQFF,TGCGCCAGCAGCCAAGTGACGACCTACAATGAGCAGTTCTTC
TRBJ2-5,TRBV6-5,NA,few,CASSLGIGEETQYF,TGTGCCAGCAGTTTAGGGATCGGGGAAGAGACCCAGTACTTC
TRBJ2-5,TRBV6-2/TRBV6-3,NA,NA,CASSYWDSGAQETQYF,TGTGCCAGCAGTTACTGGGACAGCGGGGCCCAAGAGACCCAGTACTTC
TRBJ2-1,TRBV2,TRBD1,NA,CASIKTGYLFF,TGTGCCAGCATTAAGACAGGGTATCTGTTCTTC
TRBJ2-3,TRBV7-8,TRBD2,few,CATHPGGMADTQYF,TGTGCCACCCATCCGGGGGGGATGGCAGATACGCAGTATTTT
TRBJ2-3,TRBV5-5,NA,NA,CASSFAGAFISTDTQYF,TGTGCCAGCAGCTTTGCGGGGGCCTTTATAAGCACAGATACGCAGTATTTT
TRBJ2-2,TRBV5-8,NA,many,CASRPRQPGVDTGELFF,TGTGCCAGCAGGCCACGACAACCCGGGGTAGACACCGGGGAGCTGTTTTTT
TRBJ1-4,TRBV7-9,TRBD1,NA,CASSSLILGQDWGEKLFF,TGTGCCAGCAGCTCGTTAATTCTGGGACAGGATTGGGGTGAAAAACTGTTTTTT
TRBJ1-4,TRBV13,NA,NA,CASSFDGPVGGDEKLFF,TGTGCCAGCAGCTTTGACGGACCGGTGGGAGGGGATGAAAAACTGTTTTTT
TRBJ1-4,TRBV19,TRBD1,once,CASSRRPGGTNEKLFF,TGTGCCAGTAGTAGGAGGCCAGGGGGGACTAATGAAAAACTGTTTTTT
TRBJ2-2,TRBV27,TRBD2,NA,CASSLGSGGIAGELFF,TGTGCCAGCAGTTTAGGCAGCGGGGGGATCGCCGGGGAGCTGTTTTTT
TRBJ1-6,TRBV4-3,NA,NA,CASSQDRGACNSPLHF,TGCGCCAGCAGCCAAGACAGGGGTGCCTGTAATTCACCCCTCCACTTT
TRBJ1-1,TRBV19,NA,NA,CASTLGGSAEAFF,TGTGCCAGTACTTTAGGGGGTTCCGCTGAAGCTTTCTTT
TRBJ2-7,TRBV27,NA,NA,CASSFGQDYEQYF,TGTGCCAGCAGTTTTGGGCAAGATTACGAGCAGTACTTC
TRBJ1-1,TRBV2,NA,few,CAIWARRMNTEAFF,TGTGCCATCTGGGCAAGACGCATGAACACTGAAGCTTTCTTT
TRBJ2-1,TRBV7-6,NA,few,CASSLPGLLYNEQFF,TGTGCCAGCAGCTTACCGGGACTCCTCTACAATGAGCAGTTCTTC
TRBJ1-1,TRBV7-6,NA,few,CASSLGRDGSFF,TGTGCCAGCAGCTTGGGCAGGGACGGGTCTTTCTTT
TRBJ2-1,TRBV20-1,NA,NA,CSARAKGGPYNEQFF,TGCAGTGCTAGAGCAAAGGGGGGGCCCTACAATGAGCAGTTCTTC
TRBJ1-3,TRBV15,NA,NA,CATSRGTAGNTIYF,TGTGCCACCAGCAGAGGAACAGCTGGAAACACCATATATTTT
TRBJ1-1,TRBV6-1,NA,many,CASRDRENTEAFF,TGTGCCAGCAGGGACAGAGAGAACACTGAAGCTTTCTTT
TRBJ2-5,TRBV3-1,NA,few,CASSPTELQETQYF,TGTGCCAGCAGCCCGACAGAGCTTCAAGAGACCCAGTACTTC
TRBJ1-1,TRBV6-5,NA,NA,CASSYGAGPYEAFF,TGTGCCAGCAGTTATGGGGCAGGACCTTATGAAGCTTTCTTT